A single sample is the source of the 21 T cell receptor beta chains below, sequenced in a study of T cell responses to AZD1222 COVID-19 vaccine. The method was immunoSEQ multiplex PCR; TCRdb's version includes in-frame clones alone and lacks a portion of them. The sample lists roughly 100,000 clones; 88% were seen once. The input for sequencing was peripheral blood, taken on day 0 of AZD1222 vaccination. The receptor source for this set is an adult in good health.

The chain has TRBV28 and TRBJ1-4, with D possibly being TRBD1 (6 bases). V was pared by 4 bases and J by 0 bases, with 12 bases between. Germline CDR1 and CDR2: MDHEN and SYDVKM. The CDR3 covers 16 residues. CDR3 in DNA: TGTGCCAGCAGTTCCCCCAGGGGCTCAACTAATGAAAAACTGTTTTTT. This translates into CASSSPRGSTNEKLFF.

On this clone: One junction end does not reproduce the germline sequence, and a read error may be involved. This rearrangement joins TRBV11-2 to TRBJ2-7, with 9 bases lining up with TRBD2. CDR3 length: 13 amino acids. CDR1 is SGHAT, CDR2 FQNNGV, per germline. CDR3 bases: TGTGCCAGCGCCCTCGACTTCGCGGGGGGGTTGAACTTC. It encodes CASALDFAGGLNF.

This chain links TRBV19 with TRBJ1-2, with D possibly TRBD1 on 6 matching bases. V lost 3 bases to trimming and J lost 2 bases, with 13 bases between them. The germline V gene has CDR1 LNHDA and CDR2 SQIVND (reference sequence). There are 15 residues in the CDR3. CDR3 in amino acids: CASSISTTGNYGYTF. CDR3 nucleotide sequence: TGTGCCAGTAGTATCTCGACGACAGGAAACTATGGCTACACCTTC.

The J gene is TRBJ2-3, the V gene TRBV5-1; D assignment may be TRBD1 or TRBD2 (5 bases each). The V and J ends lost 3 bases and 2 bases respectively, with 10 bases between them. The CDR3 loop spans 14 amino acids. The germline gives CDR1 SGHRS, CDR2 YFSETQ. CDR3 DNA: TGCGCCAGCAGCTCGGGGCAGTACACAGATACGCAGTATTTT. This gives the protein CASSSGQYTDTQYF.

Notes on this clone: Within the sample, other DNA sequences also encode this same CDR3. This sequence joins TRBV19 and TRBJ1-1; no clear D gene. V was pared by 5 bases and J by 0 bases, with 7 bases between. The CDR3 loop spans 13 amino acids. In germline, CDR1 is LNHDA, CDR2 SQIVND (reference sequence). The CDR3 DNA follows: TGTGCCAGTAGTGCGTCAATGAACACTGAAGCTTTCTTT. Translated, it gives CASSASMNTEAFF.

The chain recombines TRBV9 with TRBJ2-2; D tentatively fits TRBD1 or TRBD2 (5 bases each). V was clipped by 3 bases and J by 5 bases, with 11 bases between them. CDR3 length: 14 amino acids. Germline V CDR1 and CDR2: SGDLS, YYNGEE. CDR3 bases: TGTGCCAGCAGCGCACTGGGGACGACCGGGGAGCTGTTTTTT. The encoded protein is CASSALGTTGELFF.

The chain joins TRBV6-1 to TRBJ1-3; tentatively, D is TRBD1 (5 bases). Trimming removed 4 bases at V and 0 bases at J, with 13 bases between. The germline gives CDR1 MNHNS, CDR2 SASEGT. The CDR3 is 16 residues long. CDR3 sequence reads: CASSAGVPHSGNTIYF. CDR3 nucleotide sequence: TGTGCCAGCAGTGCGGGGGTCCCCCACTCTGGAAACACCATATATTTT.

The chain is built from TRBV21-1 and TRBJ2-7; the DNA was not compared with TRBD2, the D call given in the table. TRBV21-1 constitutes a pseudogene. The length of the CDR3 is 16 residues. DNA for the CDR3: TGTGCCAGCAGCAATCTGGTGCTAGCGGATTCCTACGAGCAGTACTTC. This translates into CASSNLVLADSYEQYF.

The V and J genes are TRBV11-2 and TRBJ2-4; D perhaps matches TRBD1 (5 bases). This CDR3 has 15 residues. Deletions cut 4 bases from V and 7 bases from J, with 17 bases between. Germline CDR1 is SGHAT and CDR2 is FQNNGV. CDR3 sequence reads: CASSSVRHKGNIQYF. In DNA form, the CDR3 reads TGTGCCAGCAGCTCCGTCCGTCACAAGGGGAACATTCAGTACTTC. Full variable domain (rest looked up from reference TRBV11-2 and TRBJ2-4): EAGVAQSPRYKIIEKRQSVAFWCNPISGHATLYWYQQILGQGPKLLIQFQNNGVVDDSQLPKDRFSAERLKGVDSTLKIQPAKLEDSAVYLCASSSVRHKGNIQYFGAGTRLSVL.

In its sample, this clone was seen a few times. The V and J genes are TRBV18 and TRBJ1-4, with D tentatively TRBD1 (5 bases). The CDR3 extends over 14 amino acids. Trimming removed 3 bases from V and 5 bases from J, with 10 bases in between. Germline CDR1 is KGHSH and CDR2 is LQKENI. DNA of the CDR3: TGTGCCAGCTCACCTGGGACCGGGAATGAAAAACTGTTTTTT. Its protein is CASSPGTGNEKLFF. Based on the CDR3 plus reference TRBV18 and TRBJ1-4, the full variable domain is NAGVMQNPRHLVRRRGQEARLRCSPMKGHSHVYWYRQLPEEGLKFMVYLQKENIIDESGMPKERFSAEFPKEGPSILRIQQVVRGDSAAYFCASSPGTGNEKLFFGSGTQLSVL.

The CDR3 loop is CASSHSVRGEIEQYF. In DNA form, the CDR3 reads TGTGCCAGCAGCCACTCCGTTCGGGGGGAGATCGAGCAGTACTTC. This chain joins TRBV3-1 (or the pseudogene TRBV3-2) and TRBJ2-7, with 7 nucleotides matching TRBD2. The ends lost 3 bases at V and 6 bases at J; junction bases unmatched: 11. Per the germline V gene, CDR1 is LGHDT and CDR2 is YNNKEL (reference sequence). This CDR3 is 15 amino acids long.

The gene calls are TRBV5-8 and TRBJ2-5; the match to TRBD2 covers 9 bases. The CDR3 spans 15 residues. Germline lookup yields CDR1 SGHTS and CDR2 YDEGEE. V dropped 4 bases and J dropped 2; count of bases not matched to a gene: 6. In DNA, the CDR3 is TGTGCCAGCAGCCAAGGGACTAGCTCTCAAGAGACCCAGTACTTC. Translation gives CASSQGTSSQETQYF.

V is TRBV29-1 and J is TRBJ1-2; the match to TRBD1 covers 9 bases. Germline V lookup: CDR1 SQVTM, CDR2 ANQGSEA. The CDR3 is made up of 13 amino acids. V lost 6 bases, J lost 4 bases, and 6 bases stayed unmatched. CDR3 amino acids: CSVGTGNGYGYTF. CDR3 coding DNA: TGCAGCGTGGGGACAGGGAACGGCTATGGCTACACCTTC.

V is TRBV5-1 and J is TRBJ2-7, with unresolved D. Germline V lookup: CDR1 SGHRS, CDR2 YFSETQ. The CDR3 consists of 15 residues. V was clipped by 0 bases and J by 0 bases, with 10 bases between them. The CDR3 nucleotides read TGCGCCAGCAGCTTGGCCCTAGTAAGCTCCTACGAGCAGTACTTC. Translation: CASSLALVSSYEQYF.

The chain carries TRBV2 and TRBJ2-5; perhaps TRBD1 as D (5 bases). CDR1 is SNHLY, CDR2 FYNNEI, per germline. This CDR3 spans 12 amino acids. The V gene lost 8 bases and the J gene lost 5 bases, with 12 bases spanning the gap. CDR3 coding DNA: TGTGCCAGCTGCAGGGTTGCGGAGACCCAGTACTTC. Its protein product is CASCRVAETQYF. The full variable domain, completed using reference TRBV2 and TRBJ2-5, is EPEVTQTPSHQVTQMGQEVILRCVPISNHLYFYWYRQILGQKVEFLVSFYNNEISEKSEIFDDQFSVERPDGSNFTLKIRSTKLEDSAMYFCASCRVAETQYFGPGTRLLVL.

V gene TRBV13 combines with J gene TRBJ2-1; 9 nucleotides agree with TRBD2. J lost 3 bases, V lost 5 bases, and 11 bases had no gene match. Germline assignment: CDR1 PRHDT and CDR2 FYEKMQ (reference sequence). This CDR3 region has 17 residues. CDR3 coding DNA: TGTGCCAGCAGCGTAAGAGCCGCTAGCGGGGACTACAATGAGCAGTTCTTC. This gives the protein CASSVRAASGDYNEQFF.

The chain has TRBV27 and TRBJ1-1; D is undetermined. V was clipped by 8 bases and J by 4 bases, with 8 bases between them. The CDR3 length is 11 residues. Germline CDR1 and CDR2: MNHEY and SMNVEV (reference sequence). The DNA for the CDR3 is TGTGCCAGCCGAACTGGCACTGAAGCTTTCTTT. It codes for CASRTGTEAFF.

The chain combines TRBV6-5 with TRBJ2-7; 8 bases are a match to TRBD2. The CDR3 runs 15 residues. J was trimmed by 3 bases and V by 7 bases; bases with no gene match: 11. The germline gives CDR1 MNHEY, CDR2 SVGAGI. DNA of the CDR3: TGTGCCAGCACTCCCCTAGCGGGTGTTGTCTACGAGCAGTACTTC. The encoded protein is CASTPLAGVVYEQYF.

V gene TRBV6-5 combines with J gene TRBJ1-1; 8 bases match TRBD1. The junction had 9 bases not matched to a gene; V was cut back by 5 bases and J by 7 bases. Germline V gene sequence: CDR1 MNHEY, CDR2 SVGAGI. The CDR3 has 14 residues. The CDR3 here is CASSKGQVRNEAFF. For the CDR3, the DNA is TGTGCCAGCAGTAAGGGACAGGTGAGGAATGAAGCTTTCTTT.

CDR3 bases: TGTGCCTGGAGCATCCAGGGGTCACCCCTCCACTTT. Residues: CAWSIQGSPLHF. The chain couples TRBV30 to TRBJ1-6, with D tentatively TRBD1 (6 bases). Germline-derived CDR1 and CDR2 are GTSNPN and SVGIG (reference sequence). The CDR3 extends over 12 amino acids. V was pared by 3 bases and J by 10 bases, with 10 bases between.

The chain has TRBV28 and TRBJ2-3, with 10 bases fitting TRBD2. The CDR3 has 13 amino acids. V trimming: 10 bases; J trimming: 5 bases; junction bases outside the gene matches: 6. The germline CDR1 and CDR2 sequences are MDHEN and SYDVKM. The CDR3 here is CAILAGDRDTQYF. The CDR3 DNA is TGTGCCATCCTAGCGGGAGACCGAGATACGCAGTATTTT.